The 30 T cell receptor beta chains below all came from one sample that was sequenced in a study of tumor-infiltrating lymphocytes in localized non-small cell lung cancer. Assay used: immunoSEQ multiplex PCR; TCRdb lists only in-frame clones, some missing. The table lists 10,000 to 13,000 clones, about 62% of them singletons, with 9% to 9.5% in the top ten. Specimen: lung tumor tissue. The source is a human donor with non-small cell lung cancer.

This clone was found a few times. This sequence joins TRBV5-1 and TRBJ1-2; 8 bases fit TRBD1. V shed 3 bases and J 4 bases; nucleotides not matched to a gene: 2. Germline CDR1 is SGHRS and CDR2 is YFSETQ. The CDR3 loop spans 13 amino acids. CDR3 sequence (DNA): TGCGCCAGCAGCTCGACAGGGGCCTATGGCTACACCTTC. As protein: CASSSTGAYGYTF.

The chain couples TRBV5-4 to TRBJ2-3; D call uncertain. This CDR3 is 15 amino acids long. CDR1 and CDR2 (germline): SGHNT, YYREEE (reference sequence). V lost 0 bases, J lost 2 bases, and 10 bases lay in between. CDR3 in amino acids: CASSLGPTDTDTQYF. The CDR3 DNA sequence: TGTGCCAGCAGCTTGGGCCCGACCGACACAGATACGCAGTATTTT.

This clone was picked up a small number of times. The V and J genes are TRBV7-9 and TRBJ2-5, with a possible D match to TRBD1 (5 bases). V was clipped by 6 bases and J by 0 bases, with 11 bases between them. Germline loops: CDR1 SEHNR, CDR2 FQNEAQ (reference sequence). The CDR3 is made up of 14 amino acids. Written as DNA, the CDR3 is TGTGCCAGCAGGGAAGACAGTCACCAAGAGACCCAGTACTTC. It yields the protein CASREDSHQETQYF.

CDR3 sequence: CASSYTPITEAFF. DNA of the CDR3: TGTGCCAGCAGTTACACCCCAATAACTGAAGCTTTCTTT. The V gene is TRBV6-5, the J gene TRBJ1-1, with unresolved D. Deletions cut 2 bases from V and 5 bases from J, with 9 bases between. This CDR3 comprises 13 residues. In germline, CDR1 is MNHEY, CDR2 SVGAGI.

This clone was seen only a few times. The rearrangement uses TRBV14 and TRBJ1-5; D unclear. The CDR3 is 13 residues long. CDR1 is SGHDN, CDR2 FVKESK, per germline. Deletions cut 4 bases from V and 3 bases from J, with 7 bases between. The CDR3 coding sequence is TGTGCCAGCAGCCGAGACGACAATCAGCCCCAGCATTTT. It codes for CASSRDDNQPQHF.

The chain combines TRBV12-2 with TRBJ2-2; the DNA was not compared with TRBD1, the D call given in the table. TRBV12-2 is a documented pseudogene. CDR3 size: 14 residues. Written as DNA, the CDR3 is TGTGCAAGTCGCTTAGTGTCACAGACCGGGGAGCTGTTTTTT. Residues: CASRLVSQTGELFF.

The chain carries TRBV2 and TRBJ2-7; the D gene is possibly TRBD2 (6 bases). This CDR3 has 15 amino acids. Germline assignment: CDR1 SNHLY and CDR2 FYNNEI. With 6 bases removed from V and 4 bases from J, the gap between germline ends came to 19 bases. The CDR3 region has the DNA TGTGCCAGCAGACGTAGTTTTCGTCGGGGGTACGAGCAGTACTTC. It yields the protein CASRRSFRRGYEQYF.

V and J are TRBV7-2 and TRBJ2-7; TRBD1 matches 9 bases. V was clipped by 4 bases and J by 3 bases; unmatched bases: 4. The CDR3 runs 14 residues. From germline, CDR1 is SGHTA and CDR2 FQGNSA. The chain's CDR3 is CASSSGQGNYEQYF. DNA of the CDR3: TGTGCCAGCAGCTCTGGACAGGGGAACTACGAGCAGTACTTC.

The V and J genes are TRBV6-1 and TRBJ1-2, with 8 positions matching TRBD1. The V segment lost 1 base and the J segment 6 bases; nucleotides outside the gene matches: 7. In germline, CDR1 is MNHNS, CDR2 SASEGT. CDR3 length: 15 amino acids. CDR3 region: CASSEVWTGFHGYTF. The CDR3 bases are TGTGCCAGCAGTGAAGTTTGGACAGGGTTCCATGGCTACACCTTC.

This chain uses TRBV10-3 with TRBJ2-7; 7 nucleotides align to TRBD1. The V gene end was trimmed by 6 bases and the J gene end by 5 bases; junction bases not matched to a gene: 10. Germline lookup yields CDR1 ENHRY and CDR2 SYGVKD. The CDR3 extends over 14 amino acids. CDR3 amino acids: CAISANRDRNEQYF. CDR3 in DNA: TGTGCCATCAGCGCGAACCGGGACAGAAACGAGCAGTACTTC.

The chain links TRBV5-6 to TRBJ2-1, with 10 nucleotides matching TRBD1. CDR1 is SGHDT, CDR2 YYEEEE, per germline. V shed 5 bases and J 4 bases; nucleotides not matched to a gene: 9. This CDR3 spans 16 amino acids. Here the CDR3 DNA reads TGTGCCAGCAGTAAGCTCCGGGACAGGGGATACAATGAGCAGTTCTTC. It encodes CASSKLRDRGYNEQFF.

The chain combines TRBV18 with TRBJ1-3, with D uncertain. V lost 8 bases, J lost 0 bases, and 14 bases lay in between. The CDR3 runs to 15 residues. Germline loops: CDR1 KGHSH, CDR2 LQKENI. The CDR3 DNA reads TGTGCCAGCGAACAGAGTCTAAACTCTGGAAACACCATATATTTT. This gives the protein CASEQSLNSGNTIYF. The full variable domain, completed using reference TRBV18 and TRBJ1-3, is NAGVMQNPRHLVRRRGQEARLRCSPMKGHSHVYWYRQLPEEGLKFMVYLQKENIIDESGMPKERFSAEFPKEGPSILRIQQVVRGDSAAYFCASEQSLNSGNTIYFGEGSWLTVV.

This clone is classed as medium-sized. The chain has TRBV12-5 and TRBJ2-1; D remains unclear. Germline assignment: CDR1 LGHNT and CDR2 FRNRAP. This CDR3 spans 13 amino acids. Trimming left V 2 bases short and J 8 bases short, with 10 bases between. The CDR3 here is CASGLPPMDEQFF. DNA for the CDR3: TGTGCTAGTGGTTTGCCTCCGATGGATGAGCAGTTCTTC.

V and J are TRBV7-2 and TRBJ2-1; 7 bases map to TRBD2. Trimming removed 0 bases from V and 9 bases from J; junction bases left unmatched: 8. Germline V gene lookup returns CDR1 SGHTA and CDR2 FQGNSA. The CDR3 contains 15 residues. CDR3 coding DNA: TGTGCCAGCAGCTTAGCGGGAGGGCCTTATATTGAGCAGTTCTTC. Its protein is CASSLAGGPYIEQFF.

The chain uses TRBV7-8 and TRBJ1-2, with 9 bases that match TRBD1. Looked up from germline, CDR1 is SGHVS and CDR2 is FQNEAQ. The CDR3 runs to 17 residues. Trimming took 2 bases from V and 0 from J; bases not matched to a gene: 7. CDR3 region: CASSLPGQGATNYGYTF. For the CDR3, the DNA is TGTGCCAGCAGCTTACCGGGACAGGGAGCTACTAACTATGGCTACACCTTC. Complete variable domain (other parts from reference TRBV7-8 and TRBJ1-2): GAGVSQSPRYKVAKRGQDVALRCDPISGHVSLFWYQQALGQGPEFLTYFQNEAQLDKSGLPSDRFFAERPEGSVSTLKIQRTQQEDSAVYLCASSLPGQGATNYGYTFGSGTRLTVV.

This chain connects TRBV6-5 to TRBJ1-6, with 7 bases identical to TRBD1. CDR1 MNHEY and CDR2 SVGAGI come from the germline V gene. The J segment lost 10 bases and the V segment lost 0 bases, leaving 9 bases of the junction unmatched. The CDR3 has 16 residues. In DNA form, the CDR3 reads TGTGCCAGCAGTTACTCTTCGACAGGGACCAACTCACCCCTCCACTTT. This translates into CASSYSSTGTNSPLHF.

The genes are TRBV7-9 and TRBJ2-7; D gene uncertain. V was clipped by 5 bases and J by 1 base, with 12 bases between them. The CDR3 spans 14 residues. Per germline, CDR1 SEHNR and CDR2 FQNEAQ (reference sequence). The CDR3 sequence: CASSGARLSYEQYF. As DNA, the CDR3 is TGTGCCAGCAGCGGAGCGAGGTTATCCTACGAGCAGTACTTC.

The chain carries TRBV19 and TRBJ1-1, with D maybe TRBD1 (6 bases). The CDR3 has 16 amino acids. V was pared by 3 bases and J by 2 bases, with 16 bases between. Germline CDR1 LNHDA, CDR2 SQIVND (reference sequence). Here the CDR3 reads CASSILNDRSNTEAFF. CDR3 nucleotide sequence: TGTGCCAGTAGTATCCTCAACGACAGGAGCAACACTGAAGCTTTCTTT.

V is TRBV7-8 and J is TRBJ1-6; tentatively, D is TRBD1 (5 bases). Trimming stripped 4 bases from V and 2 bases from J, with 18 bases between. The CDR3 extends over 18 amino acids. Looked up from germline, CDR1 is SGHVS and CDR2 is FQNEAQ. The CDR3, as DNA: TGTGCCAGCAGCTACTACGGCAGGGTAACGGCCTATAATTCACCCCTCCACTTT. Translated: CASSYYGRVTAYNSPLHF. The full variable domain, its missing parts supplied by reference TRBV7-8 and TRBJ1-6, is GAGVSQSPRYKVAKRGQDVALRCDPISGHVSLFWYQQALGQGPEFLTYFQNEAQLDKSGLPSDRFFAERPEGSVSTLKIQRTQQEDSAVYLCASSYYGRVTAYNSPLHFGNGTRLTVT.

The chain couples TRBV5-6 to TRBJ1-5, with D possibly matching TRBD1 (6 bases). The germline CDR1 and CDR2 sequences are SGHDT and YYEEEE. Trimming left V 3 bases short and J 2 bases short, with 18 bases between. The CDR3 sequence is 17 residues long. The CDR3 loop is CASSSMGRGPGNQPQHF. In DNA form, the CDR3 reads TGTGCCAGCAGCTCTATGGGCCGGGGGCCTGGCAATCAGCCCCAGCATTTT.

This clone came up a few times. The rearrangement links TRBV18 to TRBJ1-3; D is uncertain. CDR1 KGHSH and CDR2 LQKENI come from the germline V gene. The CDR3 has 16 residues. V lost 0 bases and J 1 base, leaving 10 bases between the germline ends. The chain's CDR3 is CASSPPNPWSGNTIYF. In DNA, the CDR3 is TGTGCCAGCTCACCACCGAATCCATGGTCTGGAAACACCATATATTTT.

This clone was observed a handful of times. This chain connects TRBV5-6 to TRBJ1-2, with TRBD1 matching 9 bases. CDR1 is SGHDT and CDR2 is YYEEEE in the germline V gene. The CDR3 is 14 residues long. The V and J ends lost 2 bases and 8 bases, in that order; junction bases with no gene match: 7. The CDR3 region is CASSLPRQGGGYTF. In nucleotides, the CDR3 is TGTGCCAGCAGCTTACCTCGACAGGGGGGCGGCTACACCTTC. Combining the CDR3 with reference TRBV5-6 and TRBJ1-2 gives the whole variable domain DAGVTQSPTHLIKTRGQQVTLRCSPKSGHDTVSWYQQALGQGPQFIFQYYEEEERQRGNFPDRFSGHQFPNYSSELNVNALLLGDSALYLCASSLPRQGGGYTFGSGTRLTVV.

This chain uses TRBV9 with TRBJ2-5; 10 positions agree with TRBD1. With 4 bases clipped from V and 4 bases from J, the junction kept 7 bases outside the gene matches. Looked up from germline, CDR1 is SGDLS and CDR2 is YYNGEE. The CDR3 is 15 amino acids. As DNA, the CDR3 is TGTGCCAGCAGCACCAGGACAGGGGGTGTAGAGACCCAGTACTTC. Its protein product is CASSTRTGGVETQYF.

V usage is TRBV7-9 and J usage is TRBJ2-3, with unresolved D. The CDR3 contains 14 residues. Trimming cost V 7 bases and J 0 bases, with 11 bases left between them. Per the germline V gene, CDR1 is SEHNR and CDR2 is FQNEAQ (reference sequence). The CDR3 sequence: CASTQHSSTDTQYF. The CDR3 DNA reads as TGTGCCAGCACCCAACATAGTAGCACAGATACGCAGTATTTT.

CDR3 bases: TGCGCCAGCAGCCTAGGACAGGCGGCTAACTATGGCTACACCTTC. This codes for CASSLGQAANYGYTF. The chain has TRBV5-1 and TRBJ1-2, with TRBD1 identical over 7 bases. The CDR3 has 15 amino acids. The germline V gene has CDR1 SGHRS and CDR2 YFSETQ. The V gene end was trimmed by 4 bases and the J gene end by 0 bases; junction bases not matched to a gene: 6.

The genes are TRBV5-1 and TRBJ2-3; a possible D gene is TRBD2 (7 bases). This CDR3 comprises 17 residues. Germline-derived CDR1 and CDR2 are SGHRS and YFSETQ. The V gene lost 0 bases and the J gene lost 2 bases, with 16 bases spanning the gap. CDR3 coding DNA: TGCGCCAGCAGCTTGGTACGGGGGGCCACCTTCACAGATACGCAGTATTTT. Protein sequence: CASSLVRGATFTDTQYF.

This clone came up a few times. The chain uses TRBV2 and TRBJ2-3; D remains ambiguous. The CDR3 is made up of 14 amino acids. The ends were cut back, 3 bases at V and 1 base at J, with 8 bases in the middle. The germline CDR1 and CDR2 sequences are SNHLY and FYNNEI. The CDR3 DNA follows: TGTGCCAGCAGTGACGGTCGCGGCACAGATACGCAGTATTTT. Its protein product is CASSDGRGTDTQYF. Drawing the rest from reference TRBV2 and TRBJ2-3, the complete variable domain is EPEVTQTPSHQVTQMGQEVILRCVPISNHLYFYWYRQILGQKVEFLVSFYNNEISEKSEIFDDQFSVERPDGSNFTLKIRSTKLEDSAMYFCASSDGRGTDTQYFGPGTRLTVL.

The chain combines TRBV16 with TRBJ1-4; a weak D match, TRBD1 (6 bases). Per the germline V gene, CDR1 is KGHSY and CDR2 is FQNENV. With 4 bases removed from V and 2 bases from J, the gap between germline ends came to 14 bases. The CDR3 has 16 amino acids. Here the CDR3 reads CASSPSTGSTNEKLFF. The CDR3 coding sequence is TGTGCCAGCAGCCCATCGACAGGTTCGACTAATGAAAAACTGTTTTTT.

The chain uses TRBV7-9 and TRBJ2-7; D is unclear. The germline gives CDR1 SEHNR, CDR2 FQNEAQ (reference sequence). This CDR3 has 14 amino acids. V was trimmed by 3 bases and J by 2 bases, leaving 11 bases between them. CDR3 sequence (DNA): TGTGCCAGCAGCTTTTACCAGAGTACCTACGAGCAGTACTTC. This codes for CASSFYQSTYEQYF.

The gene calls are TRBV14 and TRBJ2-2; no clear D gene. Germline V CDR1 and CDR2: SGHDN, FVKESK. The CDR3 consists of 12 residues. The V end was cut by 4 bases, the J end by 5 bases, with 5 bases between. The CDR3 spells CASSRITGELFF. The CDR3 nucleotides are TGTGCCAGCAGCCGAATTACCGGGGAGCTGTTTTTT. Based on the CDR3 plus reference TRBV14 and TRBJ2-2, the full variable domain is EAGVTQFPSHSVIEKGQTVTLRCDPISGHDNLYWYRRVMGKEIKFLLHFVKESKQDESGMPNNRFLAERTGGTYSTLKVQPAELEDSGVYFCASSRITGELFFGEGSRLTVL.